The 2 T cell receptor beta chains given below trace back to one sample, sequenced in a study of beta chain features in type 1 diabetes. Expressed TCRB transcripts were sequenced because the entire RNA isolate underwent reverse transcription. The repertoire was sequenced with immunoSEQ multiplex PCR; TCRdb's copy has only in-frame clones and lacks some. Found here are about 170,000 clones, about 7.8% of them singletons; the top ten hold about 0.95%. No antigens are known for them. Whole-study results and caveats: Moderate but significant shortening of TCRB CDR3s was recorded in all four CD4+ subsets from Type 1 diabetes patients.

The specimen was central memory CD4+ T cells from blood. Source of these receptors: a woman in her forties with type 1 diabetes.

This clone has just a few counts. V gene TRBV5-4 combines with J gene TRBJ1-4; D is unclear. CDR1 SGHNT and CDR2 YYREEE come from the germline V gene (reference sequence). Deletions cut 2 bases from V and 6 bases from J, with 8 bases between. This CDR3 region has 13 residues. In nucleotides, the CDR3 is TGTGCCAGCAGCTTATACGCGGATGAAAAACTGTTTTTT. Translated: CASSLYADEKLFF.

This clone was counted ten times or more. In DNA, the CDR3 is TGCGCCAGCAGCCAAGATCGGGACAGGGCTCAGCCCCAGCATTTT. Its protein is CASSQDRDRAQPQHF. This chain connects TRBV4-3 to TRBJ1-5, with 9 bases that match TRBD1. The V gene's germline CDR1 is LGHNA and CDR2 YSLEER. This CDR3 spans 15 amino acids. V shed 0 bases and J 6 bases; nucleotides not matched to a gene: 3.